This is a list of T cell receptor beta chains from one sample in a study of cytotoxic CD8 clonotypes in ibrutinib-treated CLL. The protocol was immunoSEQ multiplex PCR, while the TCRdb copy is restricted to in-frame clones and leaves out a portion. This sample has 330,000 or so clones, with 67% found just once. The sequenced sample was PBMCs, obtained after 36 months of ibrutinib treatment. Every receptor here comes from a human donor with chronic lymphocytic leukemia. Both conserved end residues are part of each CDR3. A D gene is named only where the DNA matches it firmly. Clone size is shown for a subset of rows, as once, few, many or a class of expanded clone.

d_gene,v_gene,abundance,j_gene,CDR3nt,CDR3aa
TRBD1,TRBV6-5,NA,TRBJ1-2,TGTGCCAGCAGGGGAACAGGGGGAGTAATCAATGGCTACACCTTC,CASRGTGGVINGYTF
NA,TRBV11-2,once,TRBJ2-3,TGTGCCAGCAGCTTTCTACCCAGTGGGACAGATACGCAGTATTTT,CASSFLPSGTDTQYF
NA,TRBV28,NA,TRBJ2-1,TGTGCCAGCAGTTGGAAGGAGGGCAATGAGCAGTTCTTC,CASSWKEGNEQFF
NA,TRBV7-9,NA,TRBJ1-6,TGTGCCAGCAGCTATTTCGGGGGGAGCTCCTATAATTCACCCCTCCACTTT,CASSYFGGSSYNSPLHF
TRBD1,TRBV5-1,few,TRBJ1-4,TGCGCCAGCAGCCCGCGGCAGGGGGAGTATGAAAAACTGTTTTTT,CASSPRQGEYEKLFF
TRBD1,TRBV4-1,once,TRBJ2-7,TGCGCCAGCAGCCAAGTAGCGCACAGGGGACACGAGCAGTACTTC,CASSQVAHRGHEQYF
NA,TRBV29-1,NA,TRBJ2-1,TGCAGCGTACAGAACAATGAGCAGTTCTTC,CSVQNNEQFF
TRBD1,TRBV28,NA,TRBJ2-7,TGTGCCAGCAGTCCCTACGGGGACAGGGAGTTGGACGAGCAGTACTTC,CASSPYGDRELDEQYF
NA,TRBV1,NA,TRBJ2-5,TGCACCAGCAGCCAAGAGGGGCGTACCCAAGAGACCCAGTACTTC,CTSSQEGRTQETQYF
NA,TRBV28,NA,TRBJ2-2,TGTGCCAGCGGTGCAGGAAACACCGGGGAGCTGTTTTTT,CASGAGNTGELFF
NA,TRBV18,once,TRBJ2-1,TGTGCCAGCTCACCGGACATGGGTCCCTCCGAGCAGTTCTTC,CASSPDMGPSEQFF
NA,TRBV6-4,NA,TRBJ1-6,TGTGCCAGCAGTGACCAGAATTCACCCCTCCACTTT,CASSDQNSPLHF
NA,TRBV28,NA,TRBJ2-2,TGTGCCAGCAGTGCAGGGGCTGTAGGGGAGCTGTTTTTT,CASSAGAVGELFF
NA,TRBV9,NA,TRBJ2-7,TGTGCCAGCAGCGTAGGCTTAACAGGGACCTACGAGCAGTACTTC,CASSVGLTGTYEQYF
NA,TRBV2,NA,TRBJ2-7,TGTGCCAGCAGCCAAAGATCCTACGAGCAGTACTTC,CASSQRSYEQYF
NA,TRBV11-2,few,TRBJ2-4,TGTGCCAGCAGCTTACTTGTCGGCGGGGTAAACATTCAGTACTTC,CASSLLVGGVNIQYF
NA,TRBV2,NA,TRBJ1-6,TGTGCCAGCAGTTGGGGAAATTCACCCCTCCACTTT,CASSWGNSPLHF
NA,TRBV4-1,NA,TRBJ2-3,TGCGCCAGCAGCCAAGCGACCAGGGGGGTTTCGCAGTATTTT,CASSQATRGVSQYF
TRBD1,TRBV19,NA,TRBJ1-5,TGTGCCAGTAGTATCCTTCTTACAGGGGGGTATAGCAATCAGCCCCAGCATTTT,CASSILLTGGYSNQPQHF
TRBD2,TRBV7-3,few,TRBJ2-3,TGTGCCAGCAGCTCCCGGACTAGCGAGACGCAGTATTTT,CASSSRTSETQYF
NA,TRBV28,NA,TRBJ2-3,TGTGCCAGCAGTTTTCCCCACGATACGCAGTATTTT,CASSFPHDTQYF
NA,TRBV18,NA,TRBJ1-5,TGTGCCAGCTCACTAACAGGGTACAATCAGCCCCAGCATTTT,CASSLTGYNQPQHF
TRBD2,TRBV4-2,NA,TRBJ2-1,TGTGCCAGCAGCCAACCTTCCGGCGGGGGACTTTACAATGAGCAGTTCTTC,CASSQPSGGGLYNEQFF
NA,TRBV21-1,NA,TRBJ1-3,TGTGCCAGCAGCACAGGGCGGGAAGCTAAGTACTTCTCTGGAAACACCATATATTTT,CASSTGREAKYFSGNTIYF
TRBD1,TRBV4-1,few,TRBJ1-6,TGCGCCAGCAGCCCCGGACAGGGACATAATTCACCCCTCCACTTT,CASSPGQGHNSPLHF
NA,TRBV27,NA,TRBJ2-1,TGTGCCAGCAGTCCCCGACGGACAAACAATGAGCAGTTCTTC,CASSPRRTNNEQFF
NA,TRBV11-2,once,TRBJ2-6,TGTGCCAGCAGCTCTCCACGGACGGGCTTTGGGGCCAACGTCCTGACTTTC,CASSSPRTGFGANVLTF
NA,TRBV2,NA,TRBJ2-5,TGTGCCGGCAGGGTTTTAGAGACCCAGTACTTC,CAGRVLETQYF
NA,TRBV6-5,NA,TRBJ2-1,TGTGCCAGCCGCGCAAGGCGGGGAAACAATGAGCAGTTCTTC,CASRARRGNNEQFF
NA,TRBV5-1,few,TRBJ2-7,TGCGCCAGCAGCTCGATACGGCAGAGCTCCTACGAGCAGTACTTC,CASSSIRQSSYEQYF
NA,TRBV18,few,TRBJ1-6,TGTGCCAGCTCACCAGAGGTTGGTTCACCCCTCCACTTT,CASSPEVGSPLHF
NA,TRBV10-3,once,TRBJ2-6,TGTGCCATCGAGATCTCTGGGGCCAACGTCCTGACTTTC,CAIEISGANVLTF
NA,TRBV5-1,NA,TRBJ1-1,TGCGCCAGCAGCCTACGGACAGACTGGGCGCGGAGCACTGAAGCTTTCTTT,CASSLRTDWARSTEAFF
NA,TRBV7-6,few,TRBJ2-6,TGTGCCAGCAGCTTTGTGGGGACCTCATACTCTGGGGCCAACGTCCTGACTTTC,CASSFVGTSYSGANVLTF
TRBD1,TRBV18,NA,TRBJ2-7,TGTGCCAGCTCACCGGAGACAGGGTACTACGAGCAGTACTTC,CASSPETGYYEQYF
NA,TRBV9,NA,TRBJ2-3,TGTGCCAGCAGCGTAGACGGCGTTGGAGATACGCAGTATTTT,CASSVDGVGDTQYF
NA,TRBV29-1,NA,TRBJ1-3,TGCAGCGTTGAATATAGTTCTGGAAACACCATATATTTT,CSVEYSSGNTIYF
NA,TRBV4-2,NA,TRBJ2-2,TGTGCCAGCAGCCACCCCCCGGGACCAAACACCGGGGAGCTGTTTTTT,CASSHPPGPNTGELFF
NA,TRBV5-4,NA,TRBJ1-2,TGTGCCAGCAGCCCGGACAGAGCTAACTATGGCTACACCTTC,CASSPDRANYGYTF
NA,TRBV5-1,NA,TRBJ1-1,TGCGCCAGCAGGGGAACTGAAGCTTTCTTT,CASRGTEAFF
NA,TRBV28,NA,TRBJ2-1,TGTGCCAGCAGTTTGCAGGGGTACGGTGAGCAGTTCTTC,CASSLQGYGEQFF
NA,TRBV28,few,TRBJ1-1,TGTGCCTGTCGCCGGGACAATGCCCTGAACACTGAAGCTTTCTTT,CACRRDNALNTEAFF
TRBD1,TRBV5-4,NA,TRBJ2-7,TGTGCCAGCAGCTCGCATACGGGACAGAACTACGAGCAGTACTTC,CASSSHTGQNYEQYF
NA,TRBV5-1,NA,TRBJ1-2,TGCGCCAGCAGCTTGGATGGCAGTGTCAACTATGGCTACACCTTC,CASSLDGSVNYGYTF
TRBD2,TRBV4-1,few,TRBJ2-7,TGCGCCAGCAGTACCCTAGCGGGAGGCACGACCTACGAGCAGTACTTC,CASSTLAGGTTYEQYF
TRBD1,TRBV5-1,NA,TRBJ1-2,TGCGCCAGCACCTCAGGGGGAGGCTACACCTTC,CASTSGGGYTF
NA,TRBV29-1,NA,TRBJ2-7,TGCAGCGTAGTCCCAACAGAGACGGAGCAGTACTTC,CSVVPTETEQYF